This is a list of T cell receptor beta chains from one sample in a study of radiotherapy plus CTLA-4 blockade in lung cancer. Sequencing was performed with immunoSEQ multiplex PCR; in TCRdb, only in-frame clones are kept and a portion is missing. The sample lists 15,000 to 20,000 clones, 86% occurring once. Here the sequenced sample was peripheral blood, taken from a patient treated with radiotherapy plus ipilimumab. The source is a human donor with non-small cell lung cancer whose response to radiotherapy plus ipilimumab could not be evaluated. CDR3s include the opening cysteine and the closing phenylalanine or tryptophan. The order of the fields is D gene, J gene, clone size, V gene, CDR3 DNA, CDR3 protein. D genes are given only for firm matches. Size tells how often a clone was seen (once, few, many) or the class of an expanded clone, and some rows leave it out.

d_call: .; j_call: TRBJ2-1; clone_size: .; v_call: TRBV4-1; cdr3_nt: TGCGCCAGCAGCCAACCACTAGCCGATGAGCAGTTCTTC; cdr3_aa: CASSQPLADEQFF
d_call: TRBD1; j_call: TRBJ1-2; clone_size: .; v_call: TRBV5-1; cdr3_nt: TGCGCCAGCAGCTTGGGGACAGGAGGGAATAGCTACACCTTC; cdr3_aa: CASSLGTGGNSYTF
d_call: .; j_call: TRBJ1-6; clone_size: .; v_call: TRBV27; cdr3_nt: TGTGCCAGCTGTCGGGACACCTCCTCCTATAATTCACCCCTCCACTTT; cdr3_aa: CASCRDTSSYNSPLHF
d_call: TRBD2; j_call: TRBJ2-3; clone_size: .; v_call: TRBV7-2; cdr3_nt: TGTGCCAGCAGCTTGGTACTAGCGGGGACAGATACGCAGTATTTT; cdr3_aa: CASSLVLAGTDTQYF
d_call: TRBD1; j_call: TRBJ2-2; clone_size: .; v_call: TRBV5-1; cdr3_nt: TGCGCCAGCAGCATGACAGGGGCTGGGGAGCTGTTTTTT; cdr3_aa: CASSMTGAGELFF
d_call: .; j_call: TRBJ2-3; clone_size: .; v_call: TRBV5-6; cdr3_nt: TGTGCCAGCAGCACAGGAGGGCGGGGAGATACGCAGTATTTT; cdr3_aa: CASSTGGRGDTQYF
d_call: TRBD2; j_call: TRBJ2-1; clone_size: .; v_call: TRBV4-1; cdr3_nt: TGCGCCAGCAGCCGGGACGGGACTAGCGGGCACAATGAGCAGTTCTTC; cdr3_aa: CASSRDGTSGHNEQFF
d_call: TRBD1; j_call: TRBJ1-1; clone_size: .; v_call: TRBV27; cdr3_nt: TGTGCCAGCAGTTCCGGGACAGACCTTGAAGCTTTCTTT; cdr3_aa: CASSSGTDLEAFF
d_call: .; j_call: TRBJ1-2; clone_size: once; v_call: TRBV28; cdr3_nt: TGTGCCAGCAGTTTCCCTCGCGCAGGCTACACCTTC; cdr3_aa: CASSFPRAGYTF
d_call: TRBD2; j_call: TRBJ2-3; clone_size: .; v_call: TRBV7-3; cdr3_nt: TGTGCCAGCAGTTCCGGGGGGGGAGCGAGATATACGCAGTATTTT; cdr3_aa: CASSSGGGARYTQYF
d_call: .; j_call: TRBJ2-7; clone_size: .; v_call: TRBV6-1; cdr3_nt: TGTGCCAGCAGTGAAAGTTCCAGGGGTGGTTACGAGCAGTACTTC; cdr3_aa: CASSESSRGGYEQYF
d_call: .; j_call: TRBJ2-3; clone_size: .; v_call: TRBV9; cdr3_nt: TGTGCCAGCAGCGTTCTCGGCAGGGCCAACACAGATACGCAGTATTTT; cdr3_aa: CASSVLGRANTDTQYF
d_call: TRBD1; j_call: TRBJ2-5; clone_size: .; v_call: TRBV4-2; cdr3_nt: TGTGCCAGCAGCCGAGAAACACAGGGGGCGCCCAGTCAAGAGACCCAGTACTTC; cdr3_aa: CASSRETQGAPSQETQYF
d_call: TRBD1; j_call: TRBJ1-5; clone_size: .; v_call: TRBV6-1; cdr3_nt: TGTGCCAGCAGACCTAACAGGGGCGGTCAGCCCCAGCATTTT; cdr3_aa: CASRPNRGGQPQHF
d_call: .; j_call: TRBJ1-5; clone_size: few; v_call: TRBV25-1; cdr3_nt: TGTGCCAGCAGTGAGTCGTCAGATGATCAGCCCCAGCATTTT; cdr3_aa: CASSESSDDQPQHF
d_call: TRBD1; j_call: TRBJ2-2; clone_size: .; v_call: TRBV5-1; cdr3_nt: TGCGCCAGCAGCTTGGGGGACAGGGCGAACACCGGGGAGCTGTTTTTT; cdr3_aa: CASSLGDRANTGELFF
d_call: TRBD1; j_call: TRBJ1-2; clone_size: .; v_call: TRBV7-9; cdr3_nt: TGTGCCAGCAGCTTAAACGTAGGGACAGGGGGCGGTAACTATGGCTACACCTTC; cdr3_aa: CASSLNVGTGGGNYGYTF
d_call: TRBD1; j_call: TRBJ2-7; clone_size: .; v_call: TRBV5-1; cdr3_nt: TGCGCCAGCAGGCAGGGGGCTTTCTACGAGCAGTACTTC; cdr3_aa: CASRQGAFYEQYF
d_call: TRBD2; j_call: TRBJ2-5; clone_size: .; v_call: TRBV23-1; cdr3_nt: TGCGCCACTCCACTTGGTCACAAAGATGGCGGGAGGCCCAGGTCCGAGACCCAGTACTTC; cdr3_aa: CATPLGHKDGGRPRSETQYF
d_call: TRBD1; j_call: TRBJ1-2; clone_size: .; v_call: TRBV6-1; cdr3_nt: TGTGCCAGCAGTGAGGGACAGCTACCCCACTACACCTTC; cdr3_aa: CASSEGQLPHYTF
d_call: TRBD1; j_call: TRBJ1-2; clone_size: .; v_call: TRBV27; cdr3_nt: TGTGCCAGCAGTCCGAAGGGGGCGTTCGGCTACACCTTC; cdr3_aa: CASSPKGAFGYTF
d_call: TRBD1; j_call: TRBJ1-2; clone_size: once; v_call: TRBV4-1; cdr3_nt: TGCGCCAGCAGCCACCCGGGACAGGGTCACGGCTACACCTTC; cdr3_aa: CASSHPGQGHGYTF
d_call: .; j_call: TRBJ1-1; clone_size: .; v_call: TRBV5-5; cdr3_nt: TGTGCCAGCAGCTCGAGGATGAGTTGGACTGAAGCTTTCTTT; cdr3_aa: CASSSRMSWTEAFF
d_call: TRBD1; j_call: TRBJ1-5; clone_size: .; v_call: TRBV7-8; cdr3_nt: TGTGCCAGCAGCTTAGTCCGGACAGGGGTTTCCAATCAGCCCCAGCATTTT; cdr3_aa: CASSLVRTGVSNQPQHF
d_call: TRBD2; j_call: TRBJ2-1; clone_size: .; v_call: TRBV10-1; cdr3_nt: TGCGCCAGCGGGTTCAGCGGGGGGACCCATGAGCAGTTCTTC; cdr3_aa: CASGFSGGTHEQFF
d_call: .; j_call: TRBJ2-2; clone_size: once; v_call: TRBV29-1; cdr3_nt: TGCAGCGTTGAAGGGAGTAGGACCGGGGAGCTGTTTTTT; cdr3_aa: CSVEGSRTGELFF
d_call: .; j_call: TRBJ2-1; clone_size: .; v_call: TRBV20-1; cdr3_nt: TGCAGTGCTAGCTATGAGCAGTTCTTC; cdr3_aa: CSASYEQFF
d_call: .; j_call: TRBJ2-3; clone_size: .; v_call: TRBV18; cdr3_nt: TGTGCCAGCTCCAAAGAGGCGAACACAGATACGCAGTATTTT; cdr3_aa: CASSKEANTDTQYF
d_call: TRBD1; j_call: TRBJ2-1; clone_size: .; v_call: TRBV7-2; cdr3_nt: TGTGCCAGCAGCCCCGGAGGGACAGGGGTCAATGAGCAGTTCTTC; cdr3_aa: CASSPGGTGVNEQFF
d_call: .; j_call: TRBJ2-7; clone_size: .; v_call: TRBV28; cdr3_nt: TGTGCCAGCAGTTTAGAGACAGGCGAGCAGTACTTC; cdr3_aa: CASSLETGEQYF
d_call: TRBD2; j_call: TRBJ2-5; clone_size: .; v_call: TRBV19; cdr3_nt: TGTGCCAGTAGTAGGGGACTAGCGCGGCCCGGGGAGACCCAGTACTTC; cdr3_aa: CASSRGLARPGETQYF
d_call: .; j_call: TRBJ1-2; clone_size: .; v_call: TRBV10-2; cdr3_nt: TGCGCCAGCAGCACACAGGTTGGGTATGGCTACACCTTC; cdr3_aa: CASSTQVGYGYTF
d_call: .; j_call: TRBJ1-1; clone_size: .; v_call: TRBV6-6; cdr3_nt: TGTGCCAGCACGGGGGATGGGATGAACACTGAAGCTTTCTTT; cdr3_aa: CASTGDGMNTEAFF
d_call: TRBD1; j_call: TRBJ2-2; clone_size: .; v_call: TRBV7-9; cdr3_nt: TGTGCCTCACTGGGGGACAGCAGACCGAACACCGGGGAGCTGTTTTTT; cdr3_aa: CASLGDSRPNTGELFF
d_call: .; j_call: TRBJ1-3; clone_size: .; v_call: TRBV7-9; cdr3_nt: TGTGCCAGCAGCTTGGGGGGGGCTGGAAACACCATATATTTT; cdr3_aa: CASSLGGAGNTIYF
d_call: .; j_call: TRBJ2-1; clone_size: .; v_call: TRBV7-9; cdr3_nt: TGTGCCAGCAGCCCGATGACAGTGTCCTATGGGCAGTTCTTC; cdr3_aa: CASSPMTVSYGQFF
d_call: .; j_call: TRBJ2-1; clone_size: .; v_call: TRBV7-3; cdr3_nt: TGTGCCAGCAGTTGGGGCCCAGAATTCAGCTCCTACAATGAGCAGTTCTTC; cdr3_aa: CASSWGPEFSSYNEQFF
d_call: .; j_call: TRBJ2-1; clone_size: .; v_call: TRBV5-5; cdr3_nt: TGTGCCAGCAGCTTATTTCCATACAATGAGCAGTTCTTC; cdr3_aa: CASSLFPYNEQFF
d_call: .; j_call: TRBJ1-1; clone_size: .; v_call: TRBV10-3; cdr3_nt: TGTGCCATCAGCCGGACAGTACAAACTGAAGCTTTCTTT; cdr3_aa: CAISRTVQTEAFF
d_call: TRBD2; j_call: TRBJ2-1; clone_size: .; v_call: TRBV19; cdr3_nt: TGTGCCAGTAGTATGGATTCTAGCGGGATCAATGAGCAGTTCTTC; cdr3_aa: CASSMDSSGINEQFF
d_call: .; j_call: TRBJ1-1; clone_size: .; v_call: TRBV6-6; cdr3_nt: TGTGCCAGCAGTCCAAAGGCGGCTGAAGCTTTCTTT; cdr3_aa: CASSPKAAEAFF
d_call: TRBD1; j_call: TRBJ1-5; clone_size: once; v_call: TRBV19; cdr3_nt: TGTGCCAGTAGTATTAGTCAGGGGGGTAACAATCAGCCCCAGCATTTT; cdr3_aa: CASSISQGGNNQPQHF
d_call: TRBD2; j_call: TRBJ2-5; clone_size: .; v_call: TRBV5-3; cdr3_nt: TGTGCCAGAAGCTTGGTGACTAGCGGGGCATGGGCCCAGTACTTC; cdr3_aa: CARSLVTSGAWAQYF
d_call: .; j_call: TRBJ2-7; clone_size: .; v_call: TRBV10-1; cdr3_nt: TGCGCCAGCAGTGGAGCCTCGGGCGAGCAGTACTTC; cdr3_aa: CASSGASGEQYF
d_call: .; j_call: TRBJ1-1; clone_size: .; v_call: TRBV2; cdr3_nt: TGTGCCAGCACGCGGAAGATGAACACTGAAGCTTTCTTT; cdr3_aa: CASTRKMNTEAFF
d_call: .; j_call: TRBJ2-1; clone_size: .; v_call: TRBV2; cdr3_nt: TGTGCCAGCAGTCGGACCTCCTGGACTAAAAACTCCTACAATGAGCAGTTCTTC; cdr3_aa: CASSRTSWTKNSYNEQFF
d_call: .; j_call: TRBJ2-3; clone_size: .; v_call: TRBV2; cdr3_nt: TGTGCCAGAGGGGGGGGCAGCACAGATACGCAGTATTTT; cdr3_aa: CARGGGSTDTQYF
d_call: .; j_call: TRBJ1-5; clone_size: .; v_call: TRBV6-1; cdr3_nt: TGTGCCAGCAGTGAAGACAGAGGGCTCGAGGGAAGCAATCAGCCCCAGCATTTT; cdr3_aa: CASSEDRGLEGSNQPQHF